This T cell receptor beta chain comes out of a study of shared clonotypes between healthy human individuals. Study in general: The donor pool was made up of a couple of women and a few men aged 18 to 49. Each donor had three CD4 naive, three CD4 memory, two CD8 naive and one CD8 memory plate. Study results and limitations: With few donors, the genetic and exposure-history diversity represented was limited.

Here immunoSEQ multiplex PCR was the method, and the copy in TCRdb shows in-frame clones only, minus some. Among about 1.9 million clones listed, just under 95% were seen once. A word on this clone: Its matching antigen is unknown.

Germline assignment: CDR1 MGHDK and CDR2 SYGVNS. The CDR3 runs 15 residues. V trimming: 1 base; J trimming: 0 bases; junction bases outside the gene matches: 2. Terminally differentiated effector memory CD45RA+ cells were excluded from the naive CD8 cells, which were CD45RO-negative and positively selected for CCR7. Sequencing used naive CD8+ T cells from PBMCs. This sequence was found in a man aged 18-30 years in good health. Some clones in this sample may be carry-over from other donors' samples. J is TRBJ2-5 and V is TRBV25-1; TRBD2 aligns across 7 bases. CDR3 protein: CASSESGGYQETQYF. CDR3 DNA: TGTGCCAGCAGTGAATCGGGGGGATACCAAGAGACCCAGTACTTC.